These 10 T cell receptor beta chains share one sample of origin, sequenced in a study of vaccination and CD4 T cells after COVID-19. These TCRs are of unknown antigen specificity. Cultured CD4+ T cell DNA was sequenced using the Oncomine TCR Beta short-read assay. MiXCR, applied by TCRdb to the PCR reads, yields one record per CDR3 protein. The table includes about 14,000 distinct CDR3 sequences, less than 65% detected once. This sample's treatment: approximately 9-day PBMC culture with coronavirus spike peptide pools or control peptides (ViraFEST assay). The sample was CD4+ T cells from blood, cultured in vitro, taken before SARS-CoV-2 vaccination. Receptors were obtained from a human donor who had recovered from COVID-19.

CDR3 residues: CASIRTGIGDTQYF. CDR3 bases: TGTGCCAGCATAAGGACAGGTATCGGGGATACGCAGTATTTT. The genes are TRBV2 and TRBJ2-3, with TRBD1 matching 7 bases. The CDR3 spans 14 residues. The V segment lost 7 bases and the J segment 6 bases; nucleotides outside the gene matches: 10. CDR1 is SNHLY and CDR2 is FYNNEI in the germline V gene.

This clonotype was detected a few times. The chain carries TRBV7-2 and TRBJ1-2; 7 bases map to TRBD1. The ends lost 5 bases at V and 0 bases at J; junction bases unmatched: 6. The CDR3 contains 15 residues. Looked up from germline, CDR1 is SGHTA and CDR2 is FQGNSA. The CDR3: CASSADRVPNYGYTF. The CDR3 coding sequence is TGTGCCAGCAGCGCAGACAGGGTTCCTAACTATGGCTACACCTTC.

The CDR3 loop is CSGTSGEKLFF. In nucleotides, the CDR3 is TGCAGTGGGACATCTGGGGAAAAACTGTTTTTT. This sequence joins TRBV20-1 and TRBJ1-4, with D maybe TRBD1 (5 bases). Germline CDR1 is DFQATT and CDR2 is SNEGSKA (reference sequence). The ends were cut back, 7 bases at V and 8 bases at J, with 11 bases in the middle. This CDR3 spans 11 amino acids.

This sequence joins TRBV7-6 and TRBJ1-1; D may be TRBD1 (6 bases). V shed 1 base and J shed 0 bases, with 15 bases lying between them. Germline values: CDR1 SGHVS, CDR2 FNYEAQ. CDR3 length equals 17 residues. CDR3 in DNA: TGTGCCAGCAGCTTAGTCTCTGGGGGCAGCATGAACACTGAAGCTTTCTTT. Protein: CASSLVSGGSMNTEAFF.

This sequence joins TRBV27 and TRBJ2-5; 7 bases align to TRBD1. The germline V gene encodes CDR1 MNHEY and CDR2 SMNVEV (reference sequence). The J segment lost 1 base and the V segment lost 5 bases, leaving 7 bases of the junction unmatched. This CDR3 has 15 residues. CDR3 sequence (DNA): TGTGCCAGCAGTCTCTCAGGACAGGCCCAAGAGACCCAGTACTTC. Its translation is CASSLSGQAQETQYF.

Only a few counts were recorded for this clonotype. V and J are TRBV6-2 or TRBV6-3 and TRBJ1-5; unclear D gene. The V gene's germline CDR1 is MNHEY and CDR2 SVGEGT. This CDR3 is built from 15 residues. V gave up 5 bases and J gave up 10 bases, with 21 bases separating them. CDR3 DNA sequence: TGTGCCAGCAGTGACCCGGACGGTCATTCTCGTCCCCAGCATTTT. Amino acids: CASSDPDGHSRPQHF.

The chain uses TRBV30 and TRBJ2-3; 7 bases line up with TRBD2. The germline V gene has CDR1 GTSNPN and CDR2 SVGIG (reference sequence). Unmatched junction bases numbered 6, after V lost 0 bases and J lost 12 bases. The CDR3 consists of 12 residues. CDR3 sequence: CAWSVAGRVQYF. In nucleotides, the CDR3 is TGTGCCTGGAGTGTAGCGGGGCGTGTCCAGTATTTT.

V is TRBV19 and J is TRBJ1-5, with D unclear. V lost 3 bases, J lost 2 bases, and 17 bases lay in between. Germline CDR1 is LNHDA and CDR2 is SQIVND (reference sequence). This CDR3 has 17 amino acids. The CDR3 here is CASSMVSGRIGNQPQHF. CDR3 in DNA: TGTGCCAGTAGTATGGTCAGCGGGCGCATTGGCAATCAGCCCCAGCATTTT. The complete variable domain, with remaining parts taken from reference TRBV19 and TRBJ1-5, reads DGGITQSPKYLFRKEGQNVTLSCEQNLNHDAMYWYRQDPGQGLRLIYYSQIVNDFQKGDIAEGYSVSREKKESFPLTVTSAQKNPTAFYLCASSMVSGRIGNQPQHFGDGTRLSIL.

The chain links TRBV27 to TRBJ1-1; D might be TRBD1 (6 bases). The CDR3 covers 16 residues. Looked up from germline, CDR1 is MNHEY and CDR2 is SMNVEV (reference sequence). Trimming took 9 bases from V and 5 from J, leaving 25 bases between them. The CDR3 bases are TGTGCCAGTCAGCCTCTAAACCGGGGGGCGGGTACTGAAGCTTTCTTT. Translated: CASQPLNRGAGTEAFF.

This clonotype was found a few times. CDR3 nucleotide sequence: TGTGCCAGCAGCGTAGGGTACGCGACTGGGCCCTACGAGCAGTACTTC. It is translated as CASSVGYATGPYEQYF. The chain joins TRBV9 to TRBJ2-7, with D unclear. Germline lookup yields CDR1 SGDLS and CDR2 YYNGEE. Trimming left V 0 bases short and J 2 bases short, with 15 bases between. This CDR3 contains 16 residues. Full variable domain (rest looked up from reference TRBV9 and TRBJ2-7): DSGVTQTPKHLITATGQRVTLRCSPRSGDLSVYWYQQSLDQGLQFLIQYYNGEERAKGNILERFSAQQFPDLHSELNLSSLELGDSALYFCASSVGYATGPYEQYFGPGTRLTVT.